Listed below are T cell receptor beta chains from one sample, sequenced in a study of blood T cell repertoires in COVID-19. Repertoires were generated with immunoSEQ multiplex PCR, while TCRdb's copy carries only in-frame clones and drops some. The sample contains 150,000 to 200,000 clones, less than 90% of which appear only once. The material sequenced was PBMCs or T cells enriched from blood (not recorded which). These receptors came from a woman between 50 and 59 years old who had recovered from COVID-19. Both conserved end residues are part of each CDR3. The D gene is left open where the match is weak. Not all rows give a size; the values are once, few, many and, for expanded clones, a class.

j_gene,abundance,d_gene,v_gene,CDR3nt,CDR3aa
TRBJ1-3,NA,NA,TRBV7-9,TGTGCCAGCAGCTTACAGGGGCCTAAAGTACCTGGAAACACCATATATTTT,CASSLQGPKVPGNTIYF
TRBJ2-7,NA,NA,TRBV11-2,TGTGCCAGCAGCCCCCAGGTTCTCTCCTACGAGCAGTACTTC,CASSPQVLSYEQYF
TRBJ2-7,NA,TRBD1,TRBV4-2,TGTGCCAGCAGCCACACCGGGACAGGGGGATTTGGCGAGCAGTACTTC,CASSHTGTGGFGEQYF
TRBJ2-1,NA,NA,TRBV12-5,TGTGCTAGTGGTTTTTTCGGGGGGCGGGGAAGCTCCTACAATGAGCAGTTCTTC,CASGFFGGRGSSYNEQFF
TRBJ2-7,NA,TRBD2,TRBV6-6,TGTGCCACCTTATGGGGACTAGCGGGGAAGGACGAGCAGTACTTC,CATLWGLAGKDEQYF
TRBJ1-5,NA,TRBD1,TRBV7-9,TGTGCCAGCAGCTTAGACTCGGGGACAGGTTATCAGCCCCAGCATTTT,CASSLDSGTGYQPQHF
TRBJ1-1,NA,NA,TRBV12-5,TGTGCTAGTAGCAGGGGCCCCAACACTGAAGCTTTCTTT,CASSRGPNTEAFF
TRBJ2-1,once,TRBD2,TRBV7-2,TGTGCCAGCAGCTTAGCTAGCGGGAGGTTAAATGAGCAGTTCTTC,CASSLASGRLNEQFF
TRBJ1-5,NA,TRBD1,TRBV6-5,TGTGCCAGCTCCGACAGGGGAAATAGCAATCAGCCCCAGCATTTT,CASSDRGNSNQPQHF
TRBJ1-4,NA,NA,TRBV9,TGTGCCAGCAGCGTAGCTGAGAGAGGGGAAAAACTGTTTTTT,CASSVAERGEKLFF
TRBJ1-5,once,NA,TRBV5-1,TGCGCCAGCAGCCCCGGGGGGCTGTCTGGTCAGCCCCAGCATTTT,CASSPGGLSGQPQHF
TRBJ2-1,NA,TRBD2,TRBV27,TGTGCCAGCAGCCGCCTGGGGCCGGGAGGGCCCCATGAGCAGTTCTTC,CASSRLGPGGPHEQFF
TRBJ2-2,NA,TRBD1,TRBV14,TGTGCCAGCAGCCGTCACCGGGACAGGGATGGTACCGGGGAGCTGTTTTTT,CASSRHRDRDGTGELFF
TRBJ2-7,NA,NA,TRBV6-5,TGTGCCAGCAGTTATCGAGGGGGAGGGTTATCCTACGAGCAGTACTTC,CASSYRGGGLSYEQYF
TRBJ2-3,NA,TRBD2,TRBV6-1,TGTGCCAGCAGTGAACTAGCGGCTAGCACAGATACGCAGTATTTT,CASSELAASTDTQYF
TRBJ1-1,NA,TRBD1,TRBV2,TGTGCCAGCAGGACAGGGTCGGGCACTGAAGCTTTCTTT,CASRTGSGTEAFF
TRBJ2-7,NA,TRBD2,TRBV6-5,TGTGCCAGCAGTTACTCGAGCGGGGTATCTTACGAGCAGTACTTC,CASSYSSGVSYEQYF
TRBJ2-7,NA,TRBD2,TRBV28,TGTGCCAGCACCTCGCCTAGCGGGACCTACGAGCAGTACTTC,CASTSPSGTYEQYF